This TCR beta chain was captured in a study of blood T cell repertoires in COVID-19. Living in about two dozen US areas, the participants were between 18 and 89 years of age. Among Cohort 3 donors, those recovered had two negative PCRs, clearance, or symptom resolution. The CDR3 contains 15 residues. The V and J ends lost 0 bases and 6 bases respectively, with 10 bases between them. Germline CDR1 SGHRS, CDR2 YFSETQ. The data were produced by immunoSEQ multiplex PCR, yet TCRdb's version contains in-frame clones alone and is incomplete. The table records about half a million clones, 70% to 90% of them present only once.

This sequence originates from a woman in her fifties or sixties who had recovered from COVID-19. The chain employs TRBV5-1 and TRBJ1-6; D is possibly TRBD1 (5 bases). Sequenced input: PBMCs or T cells enriched from blood (not recorded which). For the CDR3, the DNA is TGCGCCAGCAGCTTGGAAACAGGAGTTAATTCACCCCTCCACTTT. This codes for CASSLETGVNSPLHF.